This T cell receptor beta chain was identified in a study of T cells in Graves' hyperthyroidism and ophthalmopathy. CDR3 length equals 14 residues. The V gene lost 5 bases and the J gene lost 3 bases, with 14 bases spanning the gap. Regions amplified from RNA transcripts were the TCR beta CDR3 regions. Carried out on the TCR CDR3, a first-round RT-PCR used the HTBI primer set. TCRdb reprocessed the multiplex PCR reads via MiXCR and lists one record per CDR3 protein. The profile covers some 400,000 distinct CDR3 sequences, with about 18% appearing a single time and 3.7% taken by the ten largest. The gene calls are TRBV12-3 or TRBV12-4 and TRBJ2-7, with D possibly being TRBD1 or TRBD2 (5 bases each). The receptor comes from a woman aged 18 to 35 with Graves' hyperthyroidism. Sequenced material: blood. The CDR3 nucleotides read TGTGCCAGCAGTGGCCGGGACCATATCTACGAGCAGTACTTC. Protein sequence: CASSGRDHIYEQYF.